Below are 11 T cell receptor beta chains sequenced from a single sample in a study of shared clonotypes between healthy human individuals. TCRdb keeps only in-frame clones here, not all; method: immunoSEQ multiplex PCR. Of roughly 1,100,000 clones detected, approximately 70% appear once; the ten largest clones hold approximately 1.5%. Sequenced material: memory CD4+ T cells sorted from blood. Subset denoted: CD45RA-negative fraction. These receptors were obtained from a young man in good health.

The chain couples TRBV2 to TRBJ1-6; no definite D call. The CDR3 consists of 16 residues. V gave up 10 bases and J gave up 1 base, with 17 bases separating them. In germline, CDR1 is SNHLY, CDR2 FYNNEI. The CDR3 coding sequence is TGTGCCATCAATACGGCGGGCATATCCTATAATTCACCCCTCCACTTT. Amino acid sequence: CAINTAGISYNSPLHF.

This clone was seen once. V usage is TRBV27 and J usage is TRBJ2-5; 11 bases agree with TRBD2. TRBJ2-7 explains the end of the DNA better; the J call may be wrong. The CDR3 is 14 residues long. CDR1 and CDR2 from the germline V gene are MNHEY and SMNVEV (reference sequence). The chain's CDR3 is CASSKTSGTYEQYF. CDR3 nucleotides: TGTGCCAGCAGTAAGACTAGCGGGACCTACGAGCAGTACTTC.

The chain uses TRBV9 and TRBJ2-2, with 12 bases that match TRBD2. V shed 0 bases, J shed 6 bases, and the junction held 3 bases outside the gene matches. Germline-derived CDR1 and CDR2 are SGDLS and YYNGEE. The CDR3 sequence is 16 residues long. CDR3 sequence (DNA): TGTGCCAGCAGCGTAGGCCCTAGCGGGAGGGCCGGGGAGCTGTTTTTT. Amino acids: CASSVGPSGRAGELFF.

This clone was observed a single time. The V and J genes are TRBV11-2 and TRBJ2-5; the D is unclear. Germline CDR1 reads SGHAT; CDR2 reads FQNNGV. CDR3 size: 15 residues. Trimming shortened V by 0 bases and J by 7 bases, and 15 bases separated the two germline ends. The CDR3 loop reads CASSLEGLVEGTQYF. The DNA of the CDR3 is TGTGCCAGCAGCTTAGAGGGCCTAGTGGAAGGGACCCAGTACTTC.

The genes are TRBV7-9 and TRBJ2-7; possibly TRBD2 for D (5 bases). Germline CDR1 SEHNR, CDR2 FQNEAQ (reference sequence). This CDR3 has 14 amino acids. Trimming cost V 10 bases and J 1 base, with 17 bases left between them. CDR3 sequence: CATGSAGFSYEQYF. CDR3 in DNA: TGTGCCACGGGTTCGGCGGGCTTTTCCTACGAGCAGTACTTC.

In its sample, this clone was seen once. The gene calls are TRBV2 and TRBJ1-2, with a weak D call TRBD1 (6 bases). Germline V lookup: CDR1 SNHLY, CDR2 FYNNEI. The CDR3 is made up of 14 amino acids. Deletions cut 5 bases from V and 8 bases from J, with 18 bases between. The CDR3 DNA is TGTGCCAGCAGTCTTGGAACAGGGTTTGGAGGCTACACCTTC. Translation: CASSLGTGFGGYTF.

This clone came up many times. The chain has TRBV10-2 and TRBJ2-7; a possible D gene is TRBD1 (5 bases). The CDR3 length is 14 residues. Trimming removed 2 bases at V and 5 bases at J, with 13 bases between. Germline CDR1 is WSHSY and CDR2 is SAAADI. In DNA, the CDR3 is TGCGCCAGCAGTGAGCAGGGCCCGCGCGACGAGCAGTACTTC. Amino acids: CASSEQGPRDEQYF.

The chain combines TRBV2 with TRBJ2-5; tentative D call: TRBD2 (6 bases). The CDR3 spans 15 residues. The V end lost 4 bases, the J end lost 5 bases, and 17 bases lay between the germline ends. CDR1 is SNHLY and CDR2 is FYNNEI in the germline V gene. This chain's CDR3 is CASSGGAGSGETQYF. CDR3 DNA: TGTGCCAGCAGTGGTGGGGCGGGGTCAGGGGAGACCCAGTACTTC.

The rearrangement links TRBV7-2 to TRBJ1-1; tentatively, D is TRBD1 (5 bases). Trimming cost V 6 bases and J 0 bases, with 14 bases left between them. Looked up from germline, CDR1 is SGHTA and CDR2 is FQGNSA. The CDR3 covers 15 residues. CDR3 DNA: TGTGCCAGCAGGGGGCTGGGCAGGGTGAACACTGAAGCTTTCTTT. Encoded protein: CASRGLGRVNTEAFF.

The V and J genes are TRBV9 and TRBJ2-7; a possible D gene is TRBD2 (5 bases). Germline lookup yields CDR1 SGDLS and CDR2 YYNGEE. V lost 3 bases and J 0 bases, leaving 13 bases between the germline ends. The CDR3 contains 15 residues. CDR3: CASSGASSFSYEQYF. The CDR3 DNA reads as TGTGCCAGCAGCGGGGCTAGCTCCTTCTCCTACGAGCAGTACTTC.

This clone has just a few counts. As DNA, the CDR3 is TGCGCCAGCAGCCCTACAGGGAGTCCCGGGGAGCTGTTTTTT. This sequence encodes CASSPTGSPGELFF. The chain recombines TRBV5-1 with TRBJ2-2; a weak D match, TRBD1 (6 bases). The V and J ends lost 4 bases and 6 bases respectively, with 13 bases between them. The CDR3 is 14 amino acids. CDR1 and CDR2 from the germline V gene are SGHRS and YFSETQ.